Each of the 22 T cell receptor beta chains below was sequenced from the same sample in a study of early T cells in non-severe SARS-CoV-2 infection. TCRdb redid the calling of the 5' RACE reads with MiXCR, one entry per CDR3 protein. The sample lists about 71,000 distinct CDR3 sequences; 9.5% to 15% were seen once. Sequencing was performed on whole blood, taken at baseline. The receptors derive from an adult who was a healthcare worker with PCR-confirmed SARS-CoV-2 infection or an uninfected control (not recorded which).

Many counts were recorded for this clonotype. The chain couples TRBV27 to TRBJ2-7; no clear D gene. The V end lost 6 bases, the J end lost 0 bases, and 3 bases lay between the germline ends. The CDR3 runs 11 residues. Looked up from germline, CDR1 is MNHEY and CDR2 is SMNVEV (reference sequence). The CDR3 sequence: CASRSSYEQYF. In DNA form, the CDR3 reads TGTGCCAGCAGGAGCTCCTACGAGCAGTACTTC.

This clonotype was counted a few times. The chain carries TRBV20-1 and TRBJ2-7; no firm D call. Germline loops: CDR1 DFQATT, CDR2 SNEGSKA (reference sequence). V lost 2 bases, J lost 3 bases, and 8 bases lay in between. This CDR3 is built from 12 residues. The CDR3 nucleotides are TGCAGTGCTAGAAGCCCGGGCTACGAGCAGTACTTC. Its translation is CSARSPGYEQYF.

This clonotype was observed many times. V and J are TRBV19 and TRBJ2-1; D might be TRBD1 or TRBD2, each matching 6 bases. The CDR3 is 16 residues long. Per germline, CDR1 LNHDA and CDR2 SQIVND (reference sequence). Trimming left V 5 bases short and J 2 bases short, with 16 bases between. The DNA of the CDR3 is TGTGCCAGTAGTCCGGGGGACATAAGAGCCTACAATGAGCAGTTCTTC. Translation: CASSPGDIRAYNEQFF.

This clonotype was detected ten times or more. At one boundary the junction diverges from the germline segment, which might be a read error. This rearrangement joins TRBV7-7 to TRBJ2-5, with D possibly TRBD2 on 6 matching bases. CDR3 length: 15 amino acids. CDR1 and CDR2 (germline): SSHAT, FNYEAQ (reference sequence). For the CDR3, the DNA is TGTGCTAGCAGCTTAGACTGGGGGGAGGAAGAGACCCAGTACTTC. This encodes CASSLDWGEEETQYF.

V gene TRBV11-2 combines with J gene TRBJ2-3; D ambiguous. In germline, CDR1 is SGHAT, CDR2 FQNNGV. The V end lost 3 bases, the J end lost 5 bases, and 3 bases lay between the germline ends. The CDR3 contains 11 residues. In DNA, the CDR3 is TGTGCCAGCAGCTTGCAAGATACGCAGTATTTT. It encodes CASSLQDTQYF.

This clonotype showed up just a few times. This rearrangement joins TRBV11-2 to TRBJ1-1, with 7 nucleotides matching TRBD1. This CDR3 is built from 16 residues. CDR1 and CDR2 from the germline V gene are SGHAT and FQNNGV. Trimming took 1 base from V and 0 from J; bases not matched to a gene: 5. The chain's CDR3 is CASSLGWDRMNTEAFF. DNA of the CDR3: TGTGCCAGCAGCTTAGGCTGGGACAGAATGAACACTGAAGCTTTCTTT.

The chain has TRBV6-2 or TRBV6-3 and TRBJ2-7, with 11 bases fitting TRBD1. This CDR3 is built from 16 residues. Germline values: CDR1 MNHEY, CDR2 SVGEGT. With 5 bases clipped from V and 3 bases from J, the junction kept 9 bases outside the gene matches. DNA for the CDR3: TGTGCCAGCAGTGTATGGACAGGGGGCAAGGGCTACGAGCAGTACTTC. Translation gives CASSVWTGGKGYEQYF.

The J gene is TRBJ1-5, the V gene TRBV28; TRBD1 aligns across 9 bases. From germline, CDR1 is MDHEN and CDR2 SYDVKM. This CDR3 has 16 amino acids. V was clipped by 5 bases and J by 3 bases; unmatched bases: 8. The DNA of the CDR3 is TGTGCCAGCAGTCGTTTCGGACAGGGGCCCAATCAGCCCCAGCATTTT. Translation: CASSRFGQGPNQPQHF.

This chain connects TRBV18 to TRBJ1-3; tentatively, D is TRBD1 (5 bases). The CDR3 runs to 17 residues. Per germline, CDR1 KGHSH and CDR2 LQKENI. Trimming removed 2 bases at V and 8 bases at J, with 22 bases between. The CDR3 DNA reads TGTGCCAGCTCACCATACGAAGGGGTTACCCTGGGCTACACCATATATTTT. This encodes CASSPYEGVTLGYTIYF.

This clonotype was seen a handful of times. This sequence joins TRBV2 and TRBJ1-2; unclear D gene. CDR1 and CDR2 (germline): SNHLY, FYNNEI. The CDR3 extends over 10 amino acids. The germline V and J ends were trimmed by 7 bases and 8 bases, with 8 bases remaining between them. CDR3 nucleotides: TGTGCCAGCAAAATATGGGGCTACACCTTC. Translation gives CASKIWGYTF.

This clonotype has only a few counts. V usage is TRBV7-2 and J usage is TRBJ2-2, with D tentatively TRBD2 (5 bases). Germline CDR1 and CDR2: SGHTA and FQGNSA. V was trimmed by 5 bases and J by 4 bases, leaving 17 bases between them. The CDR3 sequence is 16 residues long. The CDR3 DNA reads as TGTGCCAGCAGCCCTCGGCCCCCAGCGGCCACCGGGGAGCTGTTTTTT. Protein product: CASSPRPPAATGELFF.

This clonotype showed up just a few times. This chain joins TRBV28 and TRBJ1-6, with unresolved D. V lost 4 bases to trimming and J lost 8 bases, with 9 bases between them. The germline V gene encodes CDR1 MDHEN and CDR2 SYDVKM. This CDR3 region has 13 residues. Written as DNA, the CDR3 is TGTGCCAGCAGTTACACCCCGGATTCACCCCTCCACTTT. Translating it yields CASSYTPDSPLHF.

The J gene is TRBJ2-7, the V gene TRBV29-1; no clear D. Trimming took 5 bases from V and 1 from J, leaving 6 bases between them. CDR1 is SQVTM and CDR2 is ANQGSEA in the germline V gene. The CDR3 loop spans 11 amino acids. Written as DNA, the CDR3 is TGCAGCGTTACGACATCCTACGAGCAGTACTTC. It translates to CSVTTSYEQYF.

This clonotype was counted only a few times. The CDR3 DNA sequence: TGTGCCAGCAGCTTGGGACCGAGGCAGGATTCACCCCTCCACTTT. Its protein product is CASSLGPRQDSPLHF. The chain recombines TRBV5-5 with TRBJ1-6; no firm D call. In germline, CDR1 is SGHKS, CDR2 YYEKEE (reference sequence). V gave up 0 bases and J gave up 8 bases, with 12 bases separating them. There are 15 residues in the CDR3.

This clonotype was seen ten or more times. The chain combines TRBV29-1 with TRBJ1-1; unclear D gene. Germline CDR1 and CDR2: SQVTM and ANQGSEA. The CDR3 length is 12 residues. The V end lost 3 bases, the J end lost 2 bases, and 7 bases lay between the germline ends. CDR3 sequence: CSVDRGNTEAFF. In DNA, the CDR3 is TGCAGCGTTGATCGGGGAAACACTGAAGCTTTCTTT.

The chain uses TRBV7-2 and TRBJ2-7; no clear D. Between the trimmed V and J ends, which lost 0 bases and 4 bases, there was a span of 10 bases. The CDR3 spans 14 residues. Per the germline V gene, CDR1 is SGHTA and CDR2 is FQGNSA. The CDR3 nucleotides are TGTGCCAGCAGCTTAGCGGACCTCCGATACGAGCAGTACTTC. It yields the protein CASSLADLRYEQYF.

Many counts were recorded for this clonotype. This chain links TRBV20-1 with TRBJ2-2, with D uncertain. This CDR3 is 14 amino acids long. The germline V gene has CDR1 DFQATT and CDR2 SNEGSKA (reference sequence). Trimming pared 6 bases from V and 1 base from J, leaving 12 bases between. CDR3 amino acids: CSARRTGNTGELFF. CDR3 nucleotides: TGCAGTGCCAGAAGGACGGGGAACACCGGGGAGCTGTTTTTT.

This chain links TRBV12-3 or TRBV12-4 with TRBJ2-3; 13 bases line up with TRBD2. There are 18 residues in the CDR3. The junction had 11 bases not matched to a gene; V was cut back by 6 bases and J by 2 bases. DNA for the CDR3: TGTGCCAGCAGCCGTCCGACTAGCGGGGGGCTAAACACAGATACGCAGTATTTT. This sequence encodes CASSRPTSGGLNTDTQYF.

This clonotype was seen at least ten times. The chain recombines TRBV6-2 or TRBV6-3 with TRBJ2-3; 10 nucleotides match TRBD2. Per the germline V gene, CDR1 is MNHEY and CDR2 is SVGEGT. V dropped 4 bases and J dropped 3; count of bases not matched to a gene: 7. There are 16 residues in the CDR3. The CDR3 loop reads CASSLERGGTTDTQYF. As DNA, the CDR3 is TGTGCCAGCAGTTTGGAGCGGGGGGGGACTACAGATACGCAGTATTTT.

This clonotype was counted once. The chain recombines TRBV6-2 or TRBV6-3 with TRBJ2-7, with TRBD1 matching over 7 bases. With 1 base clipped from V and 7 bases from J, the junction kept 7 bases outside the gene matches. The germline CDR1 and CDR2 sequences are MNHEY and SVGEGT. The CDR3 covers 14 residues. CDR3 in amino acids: CASSYYGTEGEQYF. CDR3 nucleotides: TGTGCCAGCAGTTACTACGGGACAGAGGGGGAGCAGTACTTC.

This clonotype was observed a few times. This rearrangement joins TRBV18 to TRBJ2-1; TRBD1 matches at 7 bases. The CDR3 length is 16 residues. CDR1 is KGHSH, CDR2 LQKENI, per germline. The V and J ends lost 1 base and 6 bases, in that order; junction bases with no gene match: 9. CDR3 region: CASSPLSGTASNEQFF. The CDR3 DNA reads TGTGCCAGCTCACCACTCTCCGGGACAGCCTCCAATGAGCAGTTCTTC.

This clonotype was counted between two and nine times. The CDR3 protein is CASSPPVLQNTGELFF. CDR3 bases: TGTGCCAGCAGTCCACCTGTGTTGCAGAACACCGGGGAGCTGTTTTTT. This chain joins TRBV12-3 or TRBV12-4 and TRBJ2-2; D gene unclear. The CDR3 is 16 residues long. V lost 5 bases, J lost 1 base, and 14 bases lay in between.